The source of this T cell receptor (beta chain) is a study of blood T cell repertoires in COVID-19 (dated by TCRdb to 2020 to 2021). Some background on the complete study: Samples from collaborators originated in the United States, Italy and Spain and spanned both the acute and convalescent phases of COVID-19. The material from the prospective study consisted of cDNA or gDNA derived from T cells, B-cell-depleted T cells, or PBMCs. The dataset comprised deeply sampled blood TCRbeta repertoires from subjects exposed to, actively infected with, or recovered from COVID-19. The repertoires were released in a freely available public database meant as a resource for research on the immune response to SARS-CoV-2. The samples were drawn from two sources: the first 160 participants of the ongoing ImmuneRACE study, and 950 to 1,500 subjects contributed by 6 global collaborators. Sample metadata almost always included a de-identified subject ID, COVID-19 status, age in years and sex. Where available, HLA class I and class II types were obtained from metadata supplied by the sample provider rather than from assay-based typing.

This clone was picked up one time. Its cognate antigen has yet to be identified. Nothing much larger sits one base from this clone, and base qualities are not available. The immunoSEQ Assay, a bias-controlled multiplex PCR, was used to amplify TCRbeta CDR3 regions from genomic DNA. The study's processing was this. The number of nucleated cells in each sample was estimated from the amplification of reference gene primers within the assay. To quantify the absolute abundance of each unique TCRbeta CDR3 rearrangement, sequence reads were collapsed and filtered. For each sample, productive Simpson clonality was calculated as the square root of Simpson's diversity index over productive rearrangements. Entries here come from immuneACCESS through TCRdb and include only in-frame sequences with V and J called. Some clones fail to appear in such tables; in the studies checked, an unresolved V gene covers under half of the shortfall, and the cause of the remainder is unknown. V and J calls plus clone size are reproduced from that table; the DNA served to infer D and trimming. For this sample the table gives about 140,000 clones, of which approximately 90% were detected only once. The top ten clonotypes cover 2.5% to 3.5% of the sample.

The investigation overall reported the following: How much clinical and demographic metadata was included differed by source and by participant, and the metadata was provided uncurated.

The germline V gene encodes CDR1 MNHEY and CDR2 SMNVEV (reference sequence). V loses 7 bases, J loses 5 bases, and the germline ends lie 20 bases apart. The cysteine opens and the phenylalanine closes a CDR3 of 15 amino acids. Here the CDR3 DNA is all that survives: 45 bases in frame from base 1. Whole blood was collected in K2EDTA tubes by collaborating institutions according to the institutions' own protocols. For TCRbeta analysis, collaborator samples were shipped as frozen whole blood, as isolated PBMCs, or as DNA extracted from either sample type. Sample: peripheral blood. Recombination joined TRBV27 with TRBJ2-5; TRBD1 is a weak D gene call, 6 bases matching. The receptor was derived from a man aged 55 to 69 with active or convalescent COVID-19. CDR3 reads: CASNSLFPRGETQYF. Here is the DNA: TGTGCCAGCAACTCCTTATTTCCTAGGGGGGAGACCCAGTACTTC.